This paragraph reports one T cell receptor (beta chain). Here immunoSEQ multiplex PCR was the method, and the copy in TCRdb shows in-frame clones only, minus some. The data contain millions of clones, approximately 94% of them singletons. The germline gives CDR1 MNHEY, CDR2 SMNVEV (reference sequence). The CDR3 consists of 17 residues. The V and J ends lost 3 bases and 2 bases respectively, with 16 bases between them. Cells designated naive CD8 were CD45RO-negative and were positively selected for CCR7, with terminally differentiated effector memory CD45RA+ cells excluded. The data derive from a study of shared clonotypes between healthy human individuals.

Sequenced material: naive CD8+ T cells from PBMCs. J is TRBJ2-2 and V is TRBV27; maybe TRBD1 (7 bases). This receptor was identified in a man aged 18 to 30 in good health. Some clones in this sample may be carry-over from other donors' samples. CDR3 sequence: CASSLSRGDSNTGELFF. CDR3 sequence (DNA): TGTGCCAGCAGTTTGAGTAGGGGGGACAGCAACACCGGGGAGCTGTTTTTT.